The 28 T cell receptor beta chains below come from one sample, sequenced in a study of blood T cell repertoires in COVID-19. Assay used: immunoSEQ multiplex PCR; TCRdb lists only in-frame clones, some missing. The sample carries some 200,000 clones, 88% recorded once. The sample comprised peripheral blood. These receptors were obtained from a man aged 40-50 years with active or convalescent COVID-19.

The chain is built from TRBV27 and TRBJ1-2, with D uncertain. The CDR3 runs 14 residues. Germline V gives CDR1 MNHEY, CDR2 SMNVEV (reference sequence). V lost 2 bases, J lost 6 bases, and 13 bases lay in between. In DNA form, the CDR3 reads TGTGCCAGCAGTTTAGCAGGCGGGGTAAATGGCTACACCTTC. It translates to CASSLAGGVNGYTF.

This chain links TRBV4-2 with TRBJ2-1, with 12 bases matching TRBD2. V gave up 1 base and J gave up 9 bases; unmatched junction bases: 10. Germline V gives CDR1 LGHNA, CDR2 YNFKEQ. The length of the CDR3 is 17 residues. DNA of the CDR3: TGTGCCAGCAGCCAAGTTTTTGAGACTAGCGGGAGTGGTGAGCAGTTCTTC. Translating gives CASSQVFETSGSGEQFF.

The DNA of the CDR3 is TGTGCCACCAGTGGCCGGGGAAGCACAGATACGCAGTATTTT. It codes for CATSGRGSTDTQYF. The chain employs TRBV24-1 and TRBJ2-3; the D gene is possibly TRBD2 (5 bases). V was clipped by 5 bases and J by 0 bases, with 8 bases between them. CDR3 length: 14 amino acids. Germline CDR1 and CDR2: KGHDR and SFDVKD.

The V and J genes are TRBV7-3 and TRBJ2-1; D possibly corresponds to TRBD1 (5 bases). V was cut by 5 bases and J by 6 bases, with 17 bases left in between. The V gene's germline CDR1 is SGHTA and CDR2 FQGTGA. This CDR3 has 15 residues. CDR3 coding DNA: TGTGCCAGCAGCCCCGGAAGGGGTTTCGGCAATGAGCAGTTCTTC. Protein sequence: CASSPGRGFGNEQFF.

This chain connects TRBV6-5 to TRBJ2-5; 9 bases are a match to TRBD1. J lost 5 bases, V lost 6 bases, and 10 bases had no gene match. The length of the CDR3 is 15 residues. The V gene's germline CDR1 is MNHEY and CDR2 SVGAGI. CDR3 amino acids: CASSLAGTGYETQYF. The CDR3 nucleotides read TGTGCCAGCAGCCTCGCCGGGACAGGGTATGAGACCCAGTACTTC.

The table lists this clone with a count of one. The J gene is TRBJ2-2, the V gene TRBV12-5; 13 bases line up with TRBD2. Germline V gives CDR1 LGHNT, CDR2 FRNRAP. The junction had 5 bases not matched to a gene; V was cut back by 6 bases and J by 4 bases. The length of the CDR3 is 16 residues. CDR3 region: CASGLGTSGTTGELFF. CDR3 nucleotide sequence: TGTGCTAGTGGCCTTGGGACTAGCGGGACCACCGGGGAGCTGTTTTTT.

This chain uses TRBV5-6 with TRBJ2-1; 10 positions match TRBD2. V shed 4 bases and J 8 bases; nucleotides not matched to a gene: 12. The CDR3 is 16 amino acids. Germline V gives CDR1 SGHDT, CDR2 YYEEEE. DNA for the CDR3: TGTGCCAGCAGCCGCTGGACTAGCGGCTTCAGGGATGAGCAGTTCTTC. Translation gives CASSRWTSGFRDEQFF.

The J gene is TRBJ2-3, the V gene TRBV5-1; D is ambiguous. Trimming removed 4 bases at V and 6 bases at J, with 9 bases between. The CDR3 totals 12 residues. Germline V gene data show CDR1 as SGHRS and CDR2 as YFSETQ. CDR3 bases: TGCGCCAGCAGCCCTCCCGCGGATACGCAGTATTTT. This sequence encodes CASSPPADTQYF.

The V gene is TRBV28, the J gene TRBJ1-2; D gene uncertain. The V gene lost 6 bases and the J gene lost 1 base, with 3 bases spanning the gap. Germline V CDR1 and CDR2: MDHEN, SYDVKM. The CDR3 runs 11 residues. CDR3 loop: CASSSNYGYTF. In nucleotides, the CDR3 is TGTGCCAGCAGCAGTAACTATGGCTACACCTTC.

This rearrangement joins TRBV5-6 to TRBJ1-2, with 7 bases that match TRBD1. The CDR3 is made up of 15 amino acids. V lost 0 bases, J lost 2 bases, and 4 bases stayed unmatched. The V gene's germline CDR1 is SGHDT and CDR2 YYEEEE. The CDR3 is CASSLDRGENYGYTF. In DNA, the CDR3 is TGTGCCAGCAGCTTGGACAGGGGAGAAAACTATGGCTACACCTTC.

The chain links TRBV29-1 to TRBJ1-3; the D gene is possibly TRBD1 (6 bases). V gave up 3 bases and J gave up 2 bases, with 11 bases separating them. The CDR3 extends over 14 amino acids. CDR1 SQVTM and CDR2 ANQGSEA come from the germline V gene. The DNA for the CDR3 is TGCAGCGTTGACCGAACAGGGACTGGAAACACCATATATTTT. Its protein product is CSVDRTGTGNTIYF. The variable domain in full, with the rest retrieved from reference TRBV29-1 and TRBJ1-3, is SAVISQKPSRDICQRGTSLTIQCQVDSQVTMMFWYRQQPGQSLTLIATANQGSEATYESGFVIDKFPISRPNLTFSTLTVSNMSPEDSSIYLCSVDRTGTGNTIYFGEGSWLTVV.

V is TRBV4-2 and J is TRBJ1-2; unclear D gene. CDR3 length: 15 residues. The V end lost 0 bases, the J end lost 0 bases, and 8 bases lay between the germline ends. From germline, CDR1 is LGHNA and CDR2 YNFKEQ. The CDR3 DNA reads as TGTGCCAGCAGCCAAGAATCGGTGGCTAACTATGGCTACACCTTC. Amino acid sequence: CASSQESVANYGYTF.

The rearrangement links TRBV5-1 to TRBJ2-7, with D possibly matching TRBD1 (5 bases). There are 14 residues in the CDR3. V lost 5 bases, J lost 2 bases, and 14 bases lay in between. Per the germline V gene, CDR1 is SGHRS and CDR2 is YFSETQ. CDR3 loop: CASRVSQDTYEQYF. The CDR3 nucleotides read TGCGCCAGCAGGGTTAGTCAGGACACCTACGAGCAGTACTTC.

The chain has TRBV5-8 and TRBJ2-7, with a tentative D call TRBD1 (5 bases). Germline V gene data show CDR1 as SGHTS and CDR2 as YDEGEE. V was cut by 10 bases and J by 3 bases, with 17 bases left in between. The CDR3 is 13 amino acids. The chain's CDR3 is CASRQNNVYEQYF. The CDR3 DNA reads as TGTGCCTCCCGACAGAACAATGTCTACGAGCAGTACTTC.

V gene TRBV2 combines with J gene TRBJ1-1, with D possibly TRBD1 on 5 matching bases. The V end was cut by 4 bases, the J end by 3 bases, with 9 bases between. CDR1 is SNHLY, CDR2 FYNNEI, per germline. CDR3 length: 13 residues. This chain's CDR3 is CASSGQGYTEAFF. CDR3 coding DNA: TGTGCCAGCAGTGGCCAGGGTTACACTGAAGCTTTCTTT.

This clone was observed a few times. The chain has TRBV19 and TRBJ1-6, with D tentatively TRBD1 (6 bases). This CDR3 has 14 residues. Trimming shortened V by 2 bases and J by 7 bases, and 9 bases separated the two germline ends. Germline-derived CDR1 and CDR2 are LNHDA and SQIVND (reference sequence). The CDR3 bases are TGTGCCAGTAGTATAAGGACAGTAAATTCACCCCTCCACTTT. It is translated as CASSIRTVNSPLHF.

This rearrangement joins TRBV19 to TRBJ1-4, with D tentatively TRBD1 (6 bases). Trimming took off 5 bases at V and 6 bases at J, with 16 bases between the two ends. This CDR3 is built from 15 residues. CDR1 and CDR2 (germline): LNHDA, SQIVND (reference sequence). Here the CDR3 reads CASSWGGASDEKLFF. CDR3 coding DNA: TGTGCCAGTAGTTGGGGGGGCGCATCTGATGAAAAACTGTTTTTT. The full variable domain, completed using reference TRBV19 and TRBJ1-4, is DGGITQSPKYLFRKEGQNVTLSCEQNLNHDAMYWYRQDPGQGLRLIYYSQIVNDFQKGDIAEGYSVSREKKESFPLTVTSAQKNPTAFYLCASSWGGASDEKLFFGSGTQLSVL.

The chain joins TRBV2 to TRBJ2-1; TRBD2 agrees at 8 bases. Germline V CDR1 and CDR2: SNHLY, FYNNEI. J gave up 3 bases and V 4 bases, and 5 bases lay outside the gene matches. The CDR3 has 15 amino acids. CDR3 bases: TGTGCCAGCAGTGGCTTAGCGGGAAACTACAATGAGCAGTTCTTC. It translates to CASSGLAGNYNEQFF.

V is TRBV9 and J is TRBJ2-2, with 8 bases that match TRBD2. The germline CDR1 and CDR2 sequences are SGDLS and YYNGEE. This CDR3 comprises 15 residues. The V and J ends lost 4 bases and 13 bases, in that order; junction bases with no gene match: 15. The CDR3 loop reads CASSPTAGGDVWLFF. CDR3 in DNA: TGTGCCAGCAGCCCCACGGCCGGGGGGGATGTTTGGCTGTTTTTT.

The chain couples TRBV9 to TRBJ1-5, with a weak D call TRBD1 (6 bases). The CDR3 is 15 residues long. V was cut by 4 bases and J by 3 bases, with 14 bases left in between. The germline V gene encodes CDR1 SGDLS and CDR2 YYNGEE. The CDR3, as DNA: TGTGCCAGCAGCCCTTCCACAGGGTTCAATCAGCCCCAGCATTTT. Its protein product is CASSPSTGFNQPQHF.

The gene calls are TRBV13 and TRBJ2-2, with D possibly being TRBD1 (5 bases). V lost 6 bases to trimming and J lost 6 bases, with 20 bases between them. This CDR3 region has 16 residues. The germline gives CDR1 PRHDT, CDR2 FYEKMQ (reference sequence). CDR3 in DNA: TGTGCCAGCAGTTATGGACAAGGCTGGTTGGCCGGGGAGCTGTTTTTT. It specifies CASSYGQGWLAGELFF. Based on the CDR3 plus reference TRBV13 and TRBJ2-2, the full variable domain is AAGVIQSPRHLIKEKRETATLKCYPIPRHDTVYWYQQGPGQDPQFLISFYEKMQSDKGSIPDRFSAQQFSDYHSELNMSSLELGDSALYFCASSYGQGWLAGELFFGEGSRLTVL.

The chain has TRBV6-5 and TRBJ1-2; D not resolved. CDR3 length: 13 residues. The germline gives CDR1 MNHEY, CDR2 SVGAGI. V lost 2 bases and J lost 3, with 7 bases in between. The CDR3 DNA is TGTGCCAGCAGTTACCGGCAGGACTATGGCTACACCTTC. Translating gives CASSYRQDYGYTF.

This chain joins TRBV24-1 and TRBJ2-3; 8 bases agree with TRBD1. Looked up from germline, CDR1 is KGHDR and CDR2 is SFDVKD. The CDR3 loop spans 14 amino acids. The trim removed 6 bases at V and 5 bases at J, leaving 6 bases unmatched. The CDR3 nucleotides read TGTGCCACCAGTCAGACAGGGGCAGGAGATACGCAGTATTTT. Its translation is CATSQTGAGDTQYF.

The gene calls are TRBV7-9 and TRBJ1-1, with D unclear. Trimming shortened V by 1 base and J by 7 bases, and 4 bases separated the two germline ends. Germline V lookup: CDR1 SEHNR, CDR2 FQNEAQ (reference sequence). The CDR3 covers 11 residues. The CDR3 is CASSLEHEAFF. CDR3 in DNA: TGTGCCAGCAGCTTAGAGCATGAAGCTTTCTTT.

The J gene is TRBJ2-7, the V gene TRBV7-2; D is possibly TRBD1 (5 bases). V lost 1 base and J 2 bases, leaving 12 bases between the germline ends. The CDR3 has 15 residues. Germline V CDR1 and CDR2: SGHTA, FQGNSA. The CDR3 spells CASSLEKGQAYEQYF. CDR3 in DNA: TGTGCCAGCAGCTTAGAGAAGGGGCAGGCCTACGAGCAGTACTTC.

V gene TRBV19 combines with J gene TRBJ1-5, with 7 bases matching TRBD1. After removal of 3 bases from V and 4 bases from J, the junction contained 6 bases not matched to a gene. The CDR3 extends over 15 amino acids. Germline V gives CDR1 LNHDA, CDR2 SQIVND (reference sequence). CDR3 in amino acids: CASSIATGINQPQHF. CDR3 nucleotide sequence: TGTGCCAGTAGTATTGCGACAGGGATAAATCAGCCCCAGCATTTT.

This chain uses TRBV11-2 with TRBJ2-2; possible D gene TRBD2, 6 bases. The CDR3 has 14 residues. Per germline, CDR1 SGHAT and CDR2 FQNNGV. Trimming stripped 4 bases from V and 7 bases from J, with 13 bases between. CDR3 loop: CASSSGRGNGELFF. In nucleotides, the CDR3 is TGTGCCAGCAGCTCGGGGCGGGGTAACGGGGAGCTGTTTTTT.

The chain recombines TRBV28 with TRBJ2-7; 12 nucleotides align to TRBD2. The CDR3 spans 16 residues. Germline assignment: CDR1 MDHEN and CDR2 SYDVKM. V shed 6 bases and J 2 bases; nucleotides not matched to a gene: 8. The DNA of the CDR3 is TGTGCCAGCAGGGGAGGGACTAGCGGGTCCCCCTACGAGCAGTACTTC. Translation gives CASRGGTSGSPYEQYF.